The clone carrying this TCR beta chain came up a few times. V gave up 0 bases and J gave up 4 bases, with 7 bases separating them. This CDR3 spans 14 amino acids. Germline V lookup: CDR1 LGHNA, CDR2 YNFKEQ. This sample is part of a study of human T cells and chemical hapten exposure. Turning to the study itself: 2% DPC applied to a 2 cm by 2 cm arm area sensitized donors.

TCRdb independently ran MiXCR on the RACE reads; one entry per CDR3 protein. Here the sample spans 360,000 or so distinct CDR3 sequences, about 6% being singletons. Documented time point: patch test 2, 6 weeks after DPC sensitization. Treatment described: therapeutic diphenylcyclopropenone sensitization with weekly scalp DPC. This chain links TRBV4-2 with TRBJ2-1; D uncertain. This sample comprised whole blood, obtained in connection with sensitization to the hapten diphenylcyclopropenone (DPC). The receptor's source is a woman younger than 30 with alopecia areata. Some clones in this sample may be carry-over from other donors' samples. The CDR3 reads CASSQESAYNEQFF. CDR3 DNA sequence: TGTGCCAGCAGCCAAGAGTCTGCGTACAATGAGCAGTTCTTC.